The 26 T cell receptor beta chains reported below all come from one sample, sequenced in a study of technical replicates of blood from several donors. Profiled with immunoSEQ multiplex PCR; TCRdb holds only in-frame clones, not every one. Of 50,000 to 70,000 clones in the sample, roughly 93% were seen once. Sequencing was done on a sample of PBMCs. These receptors were taken from a human donor in good health. Some clones in this sample may be carry-over from other donors' samples.

The J gene is TRBJ1-2, the V gene TRBV25-1; D might be TRBD1 (5 bases). V was shortened by 4 bases and J by 2 bases, with 5 bases between the two germline ends. CDR3 size: 12 residues. The V gene's germline CDR1 is MGHDK and CDR2 SYGVNS. The CDR3 reads CASSAGNYGYTF. The CDR3 DNA sequence: TGTGCCAGCAGTGCAGGGAACTATGGCTACACCTTC.

The rearrangement uses TRBV25-1 and TRBJ2-2, with 9 bases matching TRBD2. Germline loops: CDR1 MGHDK, CDR2 SYGVNS. This CDR3 contains 16 residues. V gave up 6 bases and J gave up 2 bases; unmatched junction bases: 7. The CDR3 region is CASSYGLARNTGELFF. The CDR3 DNA is TGTGCCAGCAGCTATGGACTAGCGCGCAACACCGGGGAGCTGTTTTTT.

The chain links TRBV5-1 to TRBJ2-2; 10 nucleotides line up with TRBD1. The germline CDR1 and CDR2 sequences are SGHRS and YFSETQ. The CDR3 contains 15 residues. J lost 8 bases, V lost 2 bases, and 6 bases had no gene match. CDR3 loop: CASSLRQGAAGELFF. The CDR3, as DNA: TGCGCCAGCAGCTTAAGACAGGGGGCCGCAGGGGAGCTGTTTTTT.

The chain uses TRBV30 and TRBJ1-1, with D unresolved. CDR1 GTSNPN and CDR2 SVGIG come from the germline V gene (reference sequence). The germline V and J ends were trimmed by 2 bases and 6 bases, with 13 bases remaining between them. The CDR3 is 13 residues long. CDR3 sequence (DNA): TGTGCCTGGAGTTCAGGTCGCGTCGCTGAAGCTTTCTTT. Translating gives CAWSSGRVAEAFF.

The V and J genes are TRBV11-1 and TRBJ1-1; the D is unclear. Germline V CDR1 and CDR2: SGHAT, FQDESV (reference sequence). The CDR3 sequence is 12 residues long. Trimming took 1 base from V and 8 from J, leaving 8 bases between them. The CDR3 spells CASSLGTGEAFF. The CDR3 DNA is TGTGCCAGCAGCTTAGGAACCGGGGAAGCTTTCTTT.

The gene calls are TRBV6-4 and TRBJ2-1, with TRBD1 matching over 9 bases. Germline CDR1 reads MRHNA; CDR2 reads SNTAGT. The CDR3 runs 15 residues. V trimming: 4 bases; J trimming: 0 bases; junction bases outside the gene matches: 1. DNA for the CDR3: TGTGCCAGCAGTGGGGGACAGGGCTCCTACAATGAGCAGTTCTTC. This codes for CASSGGQGSYNEQFF.

The V and J genes are TRBV6-5 and TRBJ1-6; no reliable D call. The V end lost 5 bases, the J end lost 2 bases, and 7 bases lay between the germline ends. This CDR3 is 14 amino acids long. Germline V gene lookup returns CDR1 MNHEY and CDR2 SVGAGI. The chain's CDR3 is CASSRETYNSPLHF. The CDR3 nucleotides read TGTGCCAGCAGTAGGGAGACCTATAATTCACCCCTCCACTTT.

V usage is TRBV5-6 and J usage is TRBJ2-7; 9 nucleotides match TRBD2. Germline CDR1 and CDR2: SGHDT and YYEEEE. This CDR3 is 15 amino acids long. The V gene end was trimmed by 7 bases and the J gene end by 4 bases; junction bases not matched to a gene: 12. The CDR3 region has the DNA TGTGCCAGCGCCTTTTGGCTAGCGGGATCTTACGAGCAGTACTTC. This sequence encodes CASAFWLAGSYEQYF.

The table lists this clone with a few counts. V gene TRBV28 combines with J gene TRBJ1-1, with TRBD1 matching 8 bases. V shed 5 bases, J shed 4 bases, and the junction held 6 bases outside the gene matches. The CDR3 totals 14 residues. Germline CDR1 MDHEN, CDR2 SYDVKM. The CDR3 DNA follows: TGTGCCAGCAGTCGACAGGGGTTAGGCACTGAAGCTTTCTTT. Protein: CASSRQGLGTEAFF.

The chain employs TRBV11-3 and TRBJ2-1; 9 nucleotides line up with TRBD1. Germline V gene sequence: CDR1 SGHNT, CDR2 YENEEA. V lost 5 bases and J lost 0; bases outside the gene matches: 8. This CDR3 region has 17 residues. CDR3 sequence (DNA): TGTGCCAGCAGCCCGACAGGGGGGGGGAGCTCCTACAATGAGCAGTTCTTC. This translates into CASSPTGGGSSYNEQFF.

J is TRBJ2-1 and V is TRBV7-3; the D gene is possibly TRBD2 (6 bases). The CDR3 length is 14 residues. The V end was cut by 5 bases, the J end by 5 bases, with 13 bases between. Germline CDR1 is SGHTA and CDR2 is FQGTGA. The CDR3 nucleotides are TGTGCCAGCAGCCAGACTGGAGGGAACAATGAGCAGTTCTTC. This sequence encodes CASSQTGGNNEQFF.

The J gene is TRBJ2-7, the V gene TRBV11-3, with D unclear. V lost 3 bases and J 0 bases, leaving 9 bases between the germline ends. The CDR3 covers 14 residues. Germline values: CDR1 SGHNT, CDR2 YENEEA. CDR3 in DNA: TGTGCCAGCAGCTTGACTCCATCCTCCTACGAGCAGTACTTC. Encoded protein: CASSLTPSSYEQYF.

V gene TRBV7-2 combines with J gene TRBJ1-6; tentatively, D is TRBD1 (6 bases). The V gene lost 5 bases and the J gene lost 6 bases, with 14 bases spanning the gap. Germline CDR1 is SGHTA and CDR2 is FQGNSA. The CDR3 totals 15 residues. The CDR3 sequence: CASSLAGAGNSPLHF. The CDR3 nucleotides read TGTGCCAGCAGCCTGGCGGGGGCGGGTAATTCACCCCTCCACTTT. Combining the CDR3 with reference TRBV7-2 and TRBJ1-6 gives the whole variable domain GAGVSQSPSNKVTEKGKDVELRCDPISGHTALYWYRQSLGQGLEFLIYFQGNSAPDKSGLPSDRFSAERTGGSVSTLTIQRTQQEDSAVYLCASSLAGAGNSPLHFGNGTRLTVT.

The chain couples TRBV18 to TRBJ1-3; D ambiguous. V lost 3 bases and J lost 0, with 9 bases in between. Germline values: CDR1 KGHSH, CDR2 LQKENI. There are 15 residues in the CDR3. For the CDR3, the DNA is TGTGCCAGCTCACCCTGGCACAGCTCTGGAAACACCATATATTTT. It yields the protein CASSPWHSSGNTIYF.

This rearrangement joins TRBV29-1 to TRBJ2-7; 8 nucleotides line up with TRBD1. The germline gives CDR1 SQVTM, CDR2 ANQGSEA. V trimming: 2 bases; J trimming: 4 bases; junction bases outside the gene matches: 7. The CDR3 is 14 residues long. CDR3 amino acids: CSVETLGQGYEQYF. Written as DNA, the CDR3 is TGCAGCGTTGAAACCCTAGGACAGGGATACGAGCAGTACTTC.

CDR3 sequence: CASSERGQSYEQYF. Written as DNA, the CDR3 is TGTGCCAGCAGTGAACGGGGACAGAGCTACGAGCAGTACTTC. The chain recombines TRBV6-1 with TRBJ2-7; 7 bases agree with TRBD1. The ends lost 2 bases at V and 3 bases at J; junction bases unmatched: 4. The CDR3 is 14 residues long. CDR1 and CDR2 (germline): MNHNS, SASEGT.

This clone was seen only once. The rearrangement joins TRBV4-1 to TRBJ2-7; no clear D. The CDR3 consists of 16 residues. With 0 bases removed from V and 3 bases from J, the gap between germline ends came to 15 bases. CDR1 is MGHRA and CDR2 is YSYEKL in the germline V gene. The DNA of the CDR3 is TGCGCCAGCAGCCAAGAGTGGAGTGCGCCCAACTACGAGCAGTACTTC. This translates into CASSQEWSAPNYEQYF.

This chain connects TRBV4-1 to TRBJ2-7; 7 bases are shared with TRBD2. The germline V gene encodes CDR1 MGHRA and CDR2 YSYEKL. This CDR3 has 15 amino acids. Unmatched junction bases numbered 7, after V lost 1 base and J lost 4 bases. CDR3: CASSQVASGPYEQYF. CDR3 bases: TGCGCCAGCAGCCAAGTGGCTAGCGGCCCATACGAGCAGTACTTC.

This chain links TRBV19 with TRBJ1-2; 8 bases align to TRBD1. This CDR3 has 16 amino acids. Germline V gene sequence: CDR1 LNHDA, CDR2 SQIVND (reference sequence). V shed 7 bases, J shed 4 bases, and the junction held 14 bases outside the gene matches. CDR3 in amino acids: CASTIDLGQGGYGYTF. CDR3 nucleotides: TGTGCCAGTACCATAGACTTAGGACAGGGCGGCTATGGCTACACCTTC. The full variable domain, rest sourced from reference TRBV19 and TRBJ1-2, is DGGITQSPKYLFRKEGQNVTLSCEQNLNHDAMYWYRQDPGQGLRLIYYSQIVNDFQKGDIAEGYSVSREKKESFPLTVTSAQKNPTAFYLCASTIDLGQGGYGYTFGSGTRLTVV.

The chain links TRBV6-5 to TRBJ2-7, with a tentative D call TRBD1 (5 bases). The CDR3 is 13 residues long. Per the germline V gene, CDR1 is MNHEY and CDR2 is SVGAGI. V was shortened by 6 bases and J by 4 bases, with 13 bases between the two germline ends. CDR3 nucleotides: TGTGCCAGCAGAACAGGTCCGGGTTACGAGCAGTACTTC. It translates to CASRTGPGYEQYF.

This chain uses TRBV5-1 with TRBJ2-1; 9 bases line up with TRBD2. Germline V gene lookup returns CDR1 SGHRS and CDR2 YFSETQ. Trimming at V came to 4 bases and at J to 0 bases, leaving 2 bases not matched to a gene. CDR3 length: 15 amino acids. CDR3 nucleotide sequence: TGCGCCAGCAGCGTTAGCGGGAGCTCCTACAATGAGCAGTTCTTC. It translates to CASSVSGSSYNEQFF.

The rearrangement uses TRBV30 and TRBJ1-6, with D unclear. This CDR3 region has 13 residues. Germline V gene lookup returns CDR1 GTSNPN and CDR2 SVGIG (reference sequence). The CDR3 is CATKPIYNSPLHF. CDR3 DNA: TGTGCTACTAAACCGATTTATAATTCACCCCTCCACTTT.

The V and J genes are TRBV5-8 and TRBJ2-2, with D perhaps TRBD1 (6 bases). The CDR3 sequence is 16 residues long. The V end was cut by 6 bases, the J end by 5 bases, with 20 bases between. Per germline, CDR1 SGHTS and CDR2 YDEGEE. The CDR3 DNA follows: TGTGCCAGCACCAAAAGCCAGGGGTATTTGACCGGGGAGCTGTTTTTT. It specifies CASTKSQGYLTGELFF.

V gene TRBV27 combines with J gene TRBJ2-2; 10 positions agree with TRBD2. The germline CDR1 and CDR2 sequences are MNHEY and SMNVEV (reference sequence). The CDR3 has 16 residues. Trimming cost V 8 bases and J 7 bases; bases outside gene matches: 13. The CDR3 DNA is TGTGCCAGCGCCGTGGTAGCGGGAGGAGGCAGCGGGGAGCTGTTTTTT. Amino acids: CASAVVAGGGSGELFF.

This clone was found once. This chain uses TRBV30 with TRBJ2-3, with 11 bases aligning to TRBD2. Per the germline V gene, CDR1 is GTSNPN and CDR2 is SVGIG (reference sequence). Trimming removed 5 bases from V and 2 bases from J; junction bases left unmatched: 9. The CDR3 has 16 amino acids. The DNA for the CDR3 is TGTGCCTGGGCCGCTAGCGGGAGGTGGGTCACAGATACGCAGTATTTT. This codes for CAWAASGRWVTDTQYF.

The genes are TRBV7-9 and TRBJ2-7; 7 nucleotides line up with TRBD1. J gave up 0 bases and V 4 bases, and 9 bases lay outside the gene matches. Germline-derived CDR1 and CDR2 are SEHNR and FQNEAQ (reference sequence). The CDR3 sequence is 16 residues long. CDR3 amino acids: CASSSGTVASSYEQYF. The CDR3 DNA reads as TGTGCCAGCAGCTCGGGGACAGTTGCTAGCTCCTACGAGCAGTACTTC.